A single T cell receptor (beta chain) is shown here with its context. This sample is part of a study of blood T cell repertoires in COVID-19. Method: immunoSEQ multiplex PCR; TCRdb's copy keeps in-frame clones and lacks some. This table has 270,000 or so clones, 83% appearing once. The source is a woman between 45 and 65 years old who had recovered from COVID-19. The sample was peripheral blood.

This chain's CDR3 is CASSESSGGFIDTQYF. The CDR3 region has the DNA TGTGCCAGCAGTGAGTCTAGCGGGGGTTTTATAGATACGCAGTATTTT. This chain joins TRBV2 and TRBJ2-3; 10 nucleotides line up with TRBD2. The CDR3 extends over 16 amino acids. Germline V gene lookup returns CDR1 SNHLY and CDR2 FYNNEI. V was pared by 3 bases and J by 5 bases, with 8 bases of the junction left unmatched. The variable domain in full, completed from reference TRBV2 and TRBJ2-3, reads EPEVTQTPSHQVTQMGQEVILRCVPISNHLYFYWYRQILGQKVEFLVSFYNNEISEKSEIFDDQFSVERPDGSNFTLKIRSTKLEDSAMYFCASSESSGGFIDTQYFGPGTRLTVL.